This section outlines one TCR beta chain sequence together with its context. Its specificity is not known. The sample holds other DNA sequences that translate to the same CDR3. From germline, CDR1 is SEHNR and CDR2 FQNEAQ (reference sequence). The CDR3 is made up of 14 amino acids. J lost 3 bases, V lost 3 bases, and 3 bases had no gene match. The data stem from a study of cytomegalovirus exposure and HLA in healthy donors. Findings of the study overall: Association of 17,000 or so TCR beta sequences with HLA alleles was found at 0.05 false discovery rate in a later analysis. Later work found that TCR association rates differed between HLA loci; DRB1 had the most and HLA-C the fewest. Cytomegalovirus association was listed for 164 TCR beta chains.

Researchers ran the PCR with 60 Vbeta and 13 Jbeta primers. Sequenced by immunoSEQ multiplex PCR; TCRdb stores in-frame clones only, minus some. Counted here are about 210,000 clones, 79% occurring once; the ten biggest clones make up approximately 0.36%. The clonotype originates from a male donor in good health and CMV-seropositive. Sequenced: PBMCs. This chain joins TRBV7-9 and TRBJ2-7; 9 nucleotides match TRBD1. In DNA, the CDR3 is TGTGCCAGCAGCTTCGACAGGGGGAGCTACGAGCAGTACTTC. It encodes CASSFDRGSYEQYF.